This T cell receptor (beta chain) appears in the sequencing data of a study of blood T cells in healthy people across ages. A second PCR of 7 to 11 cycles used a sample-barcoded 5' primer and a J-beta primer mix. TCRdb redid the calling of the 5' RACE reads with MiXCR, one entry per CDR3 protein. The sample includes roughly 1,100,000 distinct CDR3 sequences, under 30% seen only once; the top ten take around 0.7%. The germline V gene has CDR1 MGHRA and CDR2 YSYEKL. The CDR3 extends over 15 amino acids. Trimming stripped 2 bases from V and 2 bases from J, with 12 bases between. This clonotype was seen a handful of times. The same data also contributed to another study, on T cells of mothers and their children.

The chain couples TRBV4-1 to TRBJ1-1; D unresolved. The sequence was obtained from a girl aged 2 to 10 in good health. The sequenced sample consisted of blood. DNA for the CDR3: TGCGCCAGCAGCCAAATCAACAGATTTAACACTGAAGCTTTCTTT. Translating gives CASSQINRFNTEAFF.